Listed below are T cell receptor beta chains from one sample, sequenced in a study of human thymus T cells. Clones were read by immunoSEQ multiplex PCR, and TCRdb kept only the in-frame ones, dropping some. This sample carries tens of thousands of clones, over 85% of them seen once, and the ten largest clones take roughly 0.12%. The source material was blood. Every receptor here comes from a boy in the first two years of life with a congenital heart defect but otherwise immunologically healthy. Each CDR3 is given with its conserved first and last residue. A D gene is named only where the DNA matches it firmly. Part of the rows lack a size; the others show once, few, many or a class for expanded clones.

DNA: TGTGCCAGCAGTCAGCCGGGACTTCCCACAGATACGCAGTATTTT
CDR3: CASSQPGLPTDTQYF
D: .
J: TRBJ2-3
V: TRBV6-5
size: once

DNA: TGCGCCAGCAGCCCATCGGGCGTCACCTACAATGAGCAGTTCTTC
CDR3: CASSPSGVTYNEQFF
D: .
J: TRBJ2-1
V: TRBV5-1
size: .

DNA: TGTGCCAGCAGCGTAGGGCTTACATGGGAGGGTGAGACCCAGTACTTC
CDR3: CASSVGLTWEGETQYF
D: TRBD2
J: TRBJ2-5
V: TRBV9
size: .

DNA: TGTGCCAGTACCAACGGACAGTATAGCAATCAGCCCCAGCATTTT
CDR3: CASTNGQYSNQPQHF
D: .
J: TRBJ1-5
V: TRBV19
size: once

DNA: TGTGCCAGCAGCTTGGAACTCTACGGGGCGAACACCGGGGAGCTGTTTTTT
CDR3: CASSLELYGANTGELFF
D: .
J: TRBJ2-2
V: TRBV5-4
size: .

DNA: TGTGCCAGCAGCCCCGACGAGCAGCCCCAGCATTTT
CDR3: CASSPDEQPQHF
D: .
J: TRBJ1-5
V: TRBV6-6
size: .

DNA: TGTGCCAGCAGTTTAAACTCAGATACGCAGTATTTT
CDR3: CASSLNSDTQYF
D: .
J: TRBJ2-3
V: TRBV28
size: once

DNA: TGTGCCAGCAGCCGAGACCCTAGCGAAACAGATACGCAGTATTTT
CDR3: CASSRDPSETDTQYF
D: .
J: TRBJ2-3
V: TRBV27
size: .

DNA: TGTGCCAGCAGCTTAGGCGTGGTTGAGGGGGCTAATGAAAAACTGTTTTTT
CDR3: CASSLGVVEGANEKLFF
D: .
J: TRBJ1-4
V: TRBV7-2
size: .

DNA: TGTGCCAGCAGCCCGCGGACAGGGGTGAACACTGAAGCTTTCTTT
CDR3: CASSPRTGVNTEAFF
D: TRBD1
J: TRBJ1-1
V: TRBV7-9
size: .

DNA: TGTGCCAGCAGCTCCTACGGGACTCCTCAAGAGACCCAGTACTTC
CDR3: CASSSYGTPQETQYF
D: .
J: TRBJ2-5
V: TRBV7-2
size: .

DNA: TGTGCCAGCAGTGGGGCTTGGACAGGAACGCAGTATTTT
CDR3: CASSGAWTGTQYF
D: TRBD1
J: TRBJ2-3
V: TRBV6-1
size: .

DNA: TGTGCCTGGAGTAAGTTAGGGCTTTCGGGCTTC
CDR3: CAWSKLGLSGF
D: .
J: TRBJ2-7
V: TRBV30
size: .

DNA: TGTGCCTGGAGTGGAGGAATGGAAGCTTTCTTT
CDR3: CAWSGGMEAFF
D: .
J: TRBJ1-1
V: TRBV30
size: .

DNA: TGTGCCAGCAGTTTATTGGGACGGGAGGGCGAAAAACTGTTTTTT
CDR3: CASSLLGREGEKLFF
D: .
J: TRBJ1-4
V: TRBV28
size: .

DNA: TGTGCCAGCAGTTTAGCGGGGGTGTCAAATGAGCAGTTCTTC
CDR3: CASSLAGVSNEQFF
D: TRBD2
J: TRBJ2-1
V: TRBV28
size: .

DNA: TGTGCCAGCAGTTTAGTACAGGGCACAGATACGCAGTATTTT
CDR3: CASSLVQGTDTQYF
D: .
J: TRBJ2-3
V: TRBV27
size: .

DNA: TGTGCCAGCAGGGCGAAGTCCGCCGGTAATTCACCCCTCCACTTT
CDR3: CASRAKSAGNSPLHF
D: .
J: TRBJ1-6
V: TRBV2
size: .

DNA: TGTGCCAGCAGCTTAGCAGGGGGGAGCTCCTACGAGCAGTACTTC
CDR3: CASSLAGGSSYEQYF
D: .
J: TRBJ2-7
V: TRBV7-9
size: .

DNA: TGTGCCAGCAGTGAACAGGGTAATTCACCCCTCCACTTT
CDR3: CASSEQGNSPLHF
D: .
J: TRBJ1-6
V: TRBV6-1
size: .

DNA: TGTGCCATCAGTGAGTCTTTTGGGACAGTTCAAGAGACCCAGTACTTC
CDR3: CAISESFGTVQETQYF
D: TRBD1
J: TRBJ2-5
V: TRBV10-3
size: once

DNA: TGTGCCAGCAGCTTAACCGGGACAGGGGGCTACGAGCAGTACTTC
CDR3: CASSLTGTGGYEQYF
D: TRBD1
J: TRBJ2-7
V: TRBV7-2
size: .

DNA: TGTGCCAGCAGCCAATTTGAAGAAGACTATGGCTACACCTTC
CDR3: CASSQFEEDYGYTF
D: .
J: TRBJ1-2
V: TRBV16
size: .

DNA: TGTGCCAGCTCACCGGGACTGTCTGTTGGCGAGCAGTACTTC
CDR3: CASSPGLSVGEQYF
D: .
J: TRBJ2-7
V: TRBV18
size: .

DNA: TGTGCCAGCAGTCGACAGGGCACCGGGGAGCTGTTTTTT
CDR3: CASSRQGTGELFF
D: TRBD1
J: TRBJ2-2
V: TRBV27
size: .

DNA: TGTGCCAGCAGTCCTTTCGGGACAGCGAACACCGGGGAGCTGTTTTTT
CDR3: CASSPFGTANTGELFF
D: TRBD1
J: TRBJ2-2
V: TRBV28
size: .

DNA: TGTGCCAGCAGCGTAGGGGGGGTGAACACTGAAGCTTTCTTT
CDR3: CASSVGGVNTEAFF
D: .
J: TRBJ1-1
V: TRBV9
size: .

DNA: TGTGCCAGCAGTGAACTAGCGGGGGCCCCCGGGGAGCTGTTTTTT
CDR3: CASSELAGAPGELFF
D: TRBD2
J: TRBJ2-2
V: TRBV2
size: .

DNA: TGTGCCAGCAGGCCTAGCGGGGGGTTGACCGGGGAGCTGTTTTTT
CDR3: CASRPSGGLTGELFF
D: TRBD2
J: TRBJ2-2
V: TRBV6-1
size: .

DNA: TGTGCCAGCAGCTTGGACAGCTCTGGAAACACCATATATTTT
CDR3: CASSLDSSGNTIYF
D: .
J: TRBJ1-3
V: TRBV7-2
size: .

DNA: TGCGCCAGCAGCCCCGGACAGGTCCTCAGCTCCTACGAGCAGTACTTC
CDR3: CASSPGQVLSSYEQYF
D: TRBD1
J: TRBJ2-7
V: TRBV4-1
size: .

DNA: TGCGCCAGCAGCCAAGGAGAGGGATTGGGAGGCTACACCTTC
CDR3: CASSQGEGLGGYTF
D: .
J: TRBJ1-2
V: TRBV4-3
size: .

DNA: TGTGCCAGCAGCCAAGAGGACAGGGCCTACAATGAGCAGTTCTTC
CDR3: CASSQEDRAYNEQFF
D: TRBD1
J: TRBJ2-1
V: TRBV4-2
size: .

DNA: TGTGCCAGCAGTGTGGGGCTAGCCAAAAACATTCAGTACTTC
CDR3: CASSVGLAKNIQYF
D: .
J: TRBJ2-4
V: TRBV6-1
size: .

DNA: TGTGCCAGCAAAGAAAGATATGGCTACACCTTC
CDR3: CASKERYGYTF
D: .
J: TRBJ1-2
V: TRBV6-7
size: .

DNA: TGCGCCAGCAGAACAGTGCCTAACTATGGCTACACCTTC
CDR3: CASRTVPNYGYTF
D: .
J: TRBJ1-2
V: TRBV5-1
size: .

DNA: TGTGCCAGCAGCTTAAGGTGGGTGGGCTCTGGGGGTGAGGAGACCCAGTACTTC
CDR3: CASSLRWVGSGGEETQYF
D: .
J: TRBJ2-5
V: TRBV7-9
size: once

DNA: TGTGCCAGCAGCTTTTTTGACAGGGGCAACACCGGGGAGCTGTTTTTT
CDR3: CASSFFDRGNTGELFF
D: TRBD1
J: TRBJ2-2
V: TRBV7-8
size: .

DNA: TGCGCCAGCAGCTTGGGGATAAGCGGGGGGGCCGGAGAGACCCAGTACTTC
CDR3: CASSLGISGGAGETQYF
D: TRBD2
J: TRBJ2-5
V: TRBV5-1
size: .

DNA: TGTGCCAGCAGCGACCCGGGTGTGCGGTCACCCCTCCACTTT
CDR3: CASSDPGVRSPLHF
D: .
J: TRBJ1-6
V: TRBV9
size: .

DNA: TGTGCCTGGAGTGTGTCTAGCGGCTACGAGCAGTACTTC
CDR3: CAWSVSSGYEQYF
D: TRBD2
J: TRBJ2-7
V: TRBV30
size: .

DNA: TGTGCCTGTGACTTAGGGGGAGGTGAGCAGTACTTC
CDR3: CACDLGGGEQYF
D: .
J: TRBJ2-7
V: TRBV30
size: once

DNA: TGTGCCAGCAGCTTGAAGGAAGAGACCCAGTACTTC
CDR3: CASSLKEETQYF
D: .
J: TRBJ2-5
V: TRBV11-3
size: .

DNA: TGTGCCAGTAGCAGGGGGGGCACCACTGAAGCTTTCTTT
CDR3: CASSRGGTTEAFF
D: TRBD1
J: TRBJ1-1
V: TRBV9
size: .

DNA: TGTGCCAGCCGAGGGGGCCTCAACTATGGCTACACCTTC
CDR3: CASRGGLNYGYTF
D: TRBD1
J: TRBJ1-2
V: TRBV7-2
size: .

DNA: TGTGCCAGCAGTTTATGGGGACAGGGGGAAGAGACCCAGTACTTC
CDR3: CASSLWGQGEETQYF
D: TRBD1
J: TRBJ2-5
V: TRBV28
size: once

DNA: TGTGCCAGCAGCGACCGGGACAGGGTGTGGGATACGCAGTATTTT
CDR3: CASSDRDRVWDTQYF
D: TRBD1
J: TRBJ2-3
V: TRBV7-2
size: .

DNA: TGCGCCAGCAGGATTATAACTAGTGATTCTTACGAGCAGTACTTC
CDR3: CASRIITSDSYEQYF
D: .
J: TRBJ2-7
V: TRBV5-1
size: .

DNA: TGTGCCAGCAGCCAAGATACCAGCTTTCACACCGGGGAGCTGTTTTTT
CDR3: CASSQDTSFHTGELFF
D: .
J: TRBJ2-2
V: TRBV4-2
size: .

DNA: TGTGCCAGCAGCTTGGCCGGACGGGGAAATCAGCCCCAGCATTTT
CDR3: CASSLAGRGNQPQHF
D: .
J: TRBJ1-5
V: TRBV5-8
size: .

DNA: TGTGCCAGCAGTTACAGCGTATCGTATGGCTACACCTTC
CDR3: CASSYSVSYGYTF
D: .
J: TRBJ1-2
V: TRBV6-5
size: .

DNA: TGTGCCAGCAGCCTCCCGACACTTACTTCGGATGGCTACACCTTC
CDR3: CASSLPTLTSDGYTF
D: .
J: TRBJ1-2
V: TRBV5-6
size: .

DNA: TGTGCCAGCAGCCTGACAGAGGTCGGGGAGCTGTTTTTT
CDR3: CASSLTEVGELFF
D: .
J: TRBJ2-2
V: TRBV28
size: .

DNA: TGTGCCAGCAGCTTCCGGGCGAACACTGAAGCTTTCTTT
CDR3: CASSFRANTEAFF
D: .
J: TRBJ1-1
V: TRBV7-3
size: once

DNA: TGTGCCAGCAGTTACCGGGGGGCCGCTGAAGCTTTCTTT
CDR3: CASSYRGAAEAFF
D: .
J: TRBJ1-1
V: TRBV6-6
size: .